A single sample gave rise to the 29 T cell receptor beta chains below, sequenced in a study of human T cells and chemical hapten exposure. TCRdb re-derived calls from the RACE reads in MiXCR, one entry per CDR3 protein. Among roughly 200,000 distinct CDR3 sequences, around 20% were seen once, and the ten largest hold approximately 6.7%. Time point described: patch test 1, 2 weeks after DPC sensitization. Sample treatment: therapeutic diphenylcyclopropenone sensitization with weekly scalp DPC. This specimen was whole blood, taken in connection with sensitization to the hapten diphenylcyclopropenone (DPC). The receptors were gathered from a woman in her forties or fifties with alopecia areata. Some clones in this sample may be carry-over from other donors' samples.

J is TRBJ2-7 and V is TRBV20-1, with 7 nucleotides matching TRBD1. Trimming took 3 bases from V and 7 from J; bases not matched to a gene: 9. Germline V gives CDR1 DFQATT, CDR2 SNEGSKA (reference sequence). This CDR3 contains 13 residues. This chain's CDR3 is CSARPDRVGEQYF. The DNA for the CDR3 is TGCAGTGCTAGGCCCGACAGGGTAGGGGAGCAGTACTTC.

There are a few counts of this clonotype. The chain has TRBV12-3 or TRBV12-4 and TRBJ2-6; D is ambiguous. V lost 6 bases and J 0 bases, leaving 18 bases between the germline ends. CDR3 size: 18 residues. Here the CDR3 reads CASSPIGLPYSGANVLTF. Here the CDR3 DNA reads TGTGCCAGCAGCCCCATCGGTCTGCCGTACTCTGGGGCCAACGTCCTGACTTTC.

Only a few counts were recorded for this clonotype. The gene calls are TRBV7-2 and TRBJ1-5, with D possibly matching TRBD1 (5 bases). The CDR3 extends over 15 amino acids. The V gene's germline CDR1 is SGHTA and CDR2 FQGNSA. Trimming stripped 1 base from V and 3 bases from J, with 10 bases between. This CDR3 is CASSLDGALNQPQHF. CDR3 coding DNA: TGTGCCAGCAGCTTAGACGGGGCCCTCAATCAGCCCCAGCATTTT.

The chain has TRBV6-6 and TRBJ2-6; D gene uncertain. V lost 9 bases, J lost 4 bases, and 10 bases lay in between. Germline CDR1 is MNHNY and CDR2 is SVGAGI (reference sequence). There are 13 residues in the CDR3. In DNA form, the CDR3 reads TGTGCCAGTATATTGGGCGGGGCCAACGTCCTGACTTTC. Encoded protein: CASILGGANVLTF.

This clonotype was seen many times. The chain has TRBV28 and TRBJ2-1; 7 positions match TRBD1. Germline values: CDR1 MDHEN, CDR2 SYDVKM. V shed 6 bases and J 5 bases; nucleotides not matched to a gene: 7. The CDR3 contains 14 residues. Here the CDR3 reads CASSHRDRHNEQFF. CDR3 in DNA: TGTGCCAGCAGCCACCGGGACAGACACAATGAGCAGTTCTTC.

This clonotype has only a few counts. The chain employs TRBV11-2 and TRBJ2-3; D is undetermined. Germline CDR1 SGHAT, CDR2 FQNNGV. The CDR3 is 15 amino acids. V shed 1 base and J shed 0 bases, with 8 bases lying between them. The chain's CDR3 is CASSLGRTSTDTQYF. The CDR3 nucleotides read TGTGCCAGCAGCTTAGGACGGACCAGCACAGATACGCAGTATTTT.

There are a few counts of this clonotype. J is TRBJ1-3 and V is TRBV18; TRBD1 is a possible D gene (6 bases). The germline CDR1 and CDR2 sequences are KGHSH and LQKENI. V gave up 2 bases and J gave up 6 bases, with 17 bases separating them. The CDR3 totals 16 residues. CDR3 amino acids: CASSPVPGQLVNTIYF. Written as DNA, the CDR3 is TGTGCCAGCTCACCAGTCCCCGGACAGCTCGTAAACACCATATATTTT.

This chain joins TRBV5-1 and TRBJ2-6, with D perhaps TRBD1 or TRBD2 (6 bases each). Trimming cost V 4 bases and J 0 bases, with 14 bases left between them. This CDR3 has 17 amino acids. Germline V gives CDR1 SGHRS, CDR2 YFSETQ. The CDR3 nucleotides read TGCGCCAGCAGCCCGAGGGGGGATTACTCTGGGGCCAACGTCCTGACTTTC. This translates into CASSPRGDYSGANVLTF.

This clonotype was counted a single time. The rearrangement links TRBV20-1 to TRBJ2-7; no definite D call. The CDR3 sequence is 15 residues long. The germline gives CDR1 DFQATT, CDR2 SNEGSKA (reference sequence). V was cut by 0 bases and J by 2 bases, with 14 bases left in between. The CDR3 loop reads CSARDIRDTPYEQYF. CDR3 DNA: TGCAGTGCTAGAGATATTCGAGACACACCCTACGAGCAGTACTTC.

CDR3 loop: CSVGLAAQETQYF. CDR3 nucleotide sequence: TGCAGCGTTGGACTAGCGGCGCAAGAGACCCAGTACTTC. The chain employs TRBV29-1 and TRBJ2-5; 9 bases align to TRBD2. CDR1 and CDR2 (germline): SQVTM, ANQGSEA. Trimming removed 4 bases from V and 2 bases from J; junction bases left unmatched: 2. CDR3 size: 13 residues.

Many counts were recorded for this clonotype. The chain couples TRBV7-2 to TRBJ1-5; TRBD1 might be the D (6 bases). Germline-derived CDR1 and CDR2 are SGHTA and FQGNSA. CDR3 length: 15 residues. Deletions cut 6 bases from V and 1 base from J, with 13 bases between. DNA for the CDR3: TGTGCCAGCAGGTGGGGAGGGGGAAGCAATCAGCCCCAGCATTTT. This sequence encodes CASRWGGGSNQPQHF.

There are a few counts of this clonotype. The genes are TRBV2 and TRBJ2-3, with D possibly matching TRBD2 (5 bases). The CDR3 runs to 15 residues. Trimming pared 3 bases from V and 5 bases from J, leaving 15 bases between. Germline lookup yields CDR1 SNHLY and CDR2 FYNNEI. The CDR3 region is CASSDVAQPRDTQYF. The CDR3 coding sequence is TGTGCCAGCAGTGATGTAGCGCAGCCCAGAGATACGCAGTATTTT.

This clonotype showed up just a few times. This sequence joins TRBV11-2 and TRBJ2-5; 7 bases are a match to TRBD1. The V segment lost 5 bases and the J segment 10 bases; nucleotides outside the gene matches: 4. The CDR3 length is 11 residues. The germline CDR1 and CDR2 sequences are SGHAT and FQNNGV. CDR3 in amino acids: CASSHTGVQYF. The DNA for the CDR3 is TGTGCCAGCAGCCATACAGGGGTCCAGTACTTC.

The chain combines TRBV29-1 with TRBJ2-7; D ambiguous. V gave up 7 bases and J gave up 9 bases, with 7 bases separating them. Germline V lookup: CDR1 SQVTM, CDR2 ANQGSEA. This CDR3 is 8 amino acids long. DNA of the CDR3: TGCAGCGCCCGTGGGCAGTACTTC. Its translation: CSARGQYF.

This chain links TRBV12-5 with TRBJ2-2; TRBD1 matches 10 bases. The V and J ends lost 4 bases and 1 base, in that order; junction bases with no gene match: 3. The germline gives CDR1 LGHNT, CDR2 FRNRAP. The CDR3 contains 16 residues. DNA for the CDR3: TGTGCTAGTGGTTCGGGGACAGGGGAGAACACCGGGGAGCTGTTTTTT. It encodes CASGSGTGENTGELFF.

This clonotype has a count of ten or more. The rearrangement uses TRBV20-1 and TRBJ2-5, with TRBD1 matching 8 bases. Germline loops: CDR1 DFQATT, CDR2 SNEGSKA (reference sequence). The CDR3 runs to 13 residues. The J segment lost 5 bases and the V segment lost 1 base, leaving 3 bases of the junction unmatched. The CDR3 sequence is CSARGTGTETQYF. In DNA, the CDR3 is TGCAGTGCTAGAGGGACAGGGACGGAGACCCAGTACTTC.

The chain recombines TRBV29-1 with TRBJ2-3, with 9 bases aligning to TRBD1. The V segment lost 7 bases and the J segment 7 bases; nucleotides outside the gene matches: 12. CDR3 length: 14 amino acids. CDR1 SQVTM and CDR2 ANQGSEA come from the germline V gene. In DNA, the CDR3 is TGCAGCGCCTTTATGACAGGGGGATCCTATACGCAGTATTTT. It is translated as CSAFMTGGSYTQYF.

The chain has TRBV27 and TRBJ2-7; 13 bases map to TRBD2. This CDR3 spans 17 amino acids. J gave up 5 bases and V 2 bases, and 9 bases lay outside the gene matches. In germline, CDR1 is MNHEY, CDR2 SMNVEV (reference sequence). CDR3 sequence: CASSLNGLAGVENEQYF. CDR3 coding DNA: TGTGCCAGCAGTTTAAACGGACTAGCGGGAGTAGAGAACGAGCAGTACTTC.

This chain uses TRBV7-9 with TRBJ1-2, with no clear D. Trimming took off 5 bases at V and 3 bases at J, with 7 bases between the two ends. The length of the CDR3 is 12 residues. Germline V gives CDR1 SEHNR, CDR2 FQNEAQ (reference sequence). The CDR3 is CASSQTDYGYTF. The CDR3 DNA reads TGTGCCAGCAGCCAGACGGACTATGGCTACACCTTC.

This chain connects TRBV5-1 to TRBJ2-7; 9 nucleotides match TRBD1. V trimming: 1 base; J trimming: 3 bases; junction bases outside the gene matches: 2. The CDR3 is 14 amino acids. Germline V gives CDR1 SGHRS, CDR2 YFSETQ. The CDR3 here is CASSLTGGIYEQYF. For the CDR3, the DNA is TGCGCCAGCAGCTTGACAGGGGGCATCTACGAGCAGTACTTC.

The V gene is TRBV27, the J gene TRBJ1-2; D perhaps matches TRBD1 (6 bases). V lost 2 bases, J lost 6 bases, and 19 bases lay in between. This CDR3 spans 16 amino acids. Germline CDR1 reads MNHEY; CDR2 reads SMNVEV (reference sequence). CDR3: CASSLEGGALGDGYTF. CDR3 nucleotides: TGTGCCAGCAGTTTAGAGGGGGGCGCGCTGGGAGATGGCTACACCTTC.

The J gene is TRBJ2-1, the V gene TRBV9; 12 bases align to TRBD2. The CDR3 sequence is 16 residues long. V lost 4 bases and J lost 10; bases outside the gene matches: 12. From germline, CDR1 is SGDLS and CDR2 YYNGEE. The CDR3 spells CASSPRLAGVGGEQFF. The CDR3 bases are TGTGCCAGCAGCCCCCGACTAGCGGGAGTTGGAGGGGAGCAGTTCTTC. Supplemented by reference TRBV9 and TRBJ2-1, the full variable domain reads DSGVTQTPKHLITATGQRVTLRCSPRSGDLSVYWYQQSLDQGLQFLIQYYNGEERAKGNILERFSAQQFPDLHSELNLSSLELGDSALYFCASSPRLAGVGGEQFFGPGTRLTVL.

The V call is TRBV20-1, the J call TRBJ2-3; perhaps TRBD2 as D (5 bases). Germline V gene sequence: CDR1 DFQATT, CDR2 SNEGSKA (reference sequence). CDR3 size: 13 residues. V shed 4 bases and J shed 3 bases, with 11 bases lying between them. The CDR3 is CSAKHGVTDTQYF. CDR3 DNA sequence: TGCAGTGCTAAGCACGGGGTAACAGATACGCAGTATTTT.

The chain links TRBV3-1 to TRBJ1-1; weak D call: TRBD1 (6 bases). The CDR3 length is 16 residues. The V gene's germline CDR1 is LGHDT and CDR2 YNNKEL (reference sequence). Deletions cut 5 bases from V and 1 base from J, with 17 bases between. CDR3 loop: CASSIQGRAGNTEAFF. CDR3 in DNA: TGTGCCAGCAGCATTCAGGGGCGCGCCGGGAACACTGAAGCTTTCTTT. The full variable domain, rest sourced from reference TRBV3-1 and TRBJ1-1, is DTAVSQTPKYLVTQMGNDKSIKCEQNLGHDTMYWYKQDSKKFLKIMFSYNNKELIINETVPNRFSPKSPDKAHLNLHINSLELGDSAVYFCASSIQGRAGNTEAFFGQGTRLTVV.

This chain connects TRBV5-1 to TRBJ2-2, with D perhaps TRBD2 (5 bases). The CDR3 loop spans 17 amino acids. CDR1 and CDR2 from the germline V gene are SGHRS and YFSETQ. Trimming stripped 5 bases from V and 2 bases from J, with 19 bases between. CDR3 DNA sequence: TGCGCCAGCAGACTAGATAATCCGATCGCTAACACCGGGGAGCTGTTTTTT. Its protein product is CASRLDNPIANTGELFF.

This chain links TRBV10-3 with TRBJ2-7; D uncertain. Between the trimmed V and J ends, which lost 5 bases and 3 bases, there was a span of 5 bases. The CDR3 sequence is 11 residues long. Per the germline V gene, CDR1 is ENHRY and CDR2 is SYGVKD. CDR3 sequence: CAISNLYEQYF. As DNA, the CDR3 is TGTGCCATCAGTAACCTCTACGAGCAGTACTTC.

This clonotype was seen more than once but under ten times. The rearrangement joins TRBV20-1 to TRBJ1-1; D is perhaps TRBD1 (6 bases). CDR1 DFQATT and CDR2 SNEGSKA come from the germline V gene (reference sequence). V was clipped by 3 bases and J by 11 bases, with 13 bases between them. This CDR3 comprises 11 residues. Here the CDR3 reads CSASQGLGAFF. CDR3 coding DNA: TGCAGTGCTAGTCAGGGGCTGGGGGCTTTCTTT.

This sequence joins TRBV20-1 and TRBJ1-5, with unresolved D. The CDR3 totals 12 residues. Looked up from germline, CDR1 is DFQATT and CDR2 is SNEGSKA (reference sequence). Trimming left V 6 bases short and J 3 bases short, with 9 bases between. CDR3 loop: CSAGSTNQPQHF. CDR3 bases: TGCAGTGCAGGGTCCACCAATCAGCCCCAGCATTTT.

This clonotype was counted between two and nine times. The chain has TRBV2 and TRBJ2-2, with 7 bases that match TRBD2. The CDR3 has 15 residues. Trimming cost V 8 bases and J 4 bases; bases outside gene matches: 10. Germline CDR1 reads SNHLY; CDR2 reads FYNNEI. CDR3 DNA sequence: TGTGCCAGCGGGGCGGGGAGGGGCGGCACCGGGGAGCTGTTTTTT. It yields the protein CASGAGRGGTGELFF. Supplemented by reference TRBV2 and TRBJ2-2, the full variable domain reads EPEVTQTPSHQVTQMGQEVILRCVPISNHLYFYWYRQILGQKVEFLVSFYNNEISEKSEIFDDQFSVERPDGSNFTLKIRSTKLEDSAMYFCASGAGRGGTGELFFGEGSRLTVL.